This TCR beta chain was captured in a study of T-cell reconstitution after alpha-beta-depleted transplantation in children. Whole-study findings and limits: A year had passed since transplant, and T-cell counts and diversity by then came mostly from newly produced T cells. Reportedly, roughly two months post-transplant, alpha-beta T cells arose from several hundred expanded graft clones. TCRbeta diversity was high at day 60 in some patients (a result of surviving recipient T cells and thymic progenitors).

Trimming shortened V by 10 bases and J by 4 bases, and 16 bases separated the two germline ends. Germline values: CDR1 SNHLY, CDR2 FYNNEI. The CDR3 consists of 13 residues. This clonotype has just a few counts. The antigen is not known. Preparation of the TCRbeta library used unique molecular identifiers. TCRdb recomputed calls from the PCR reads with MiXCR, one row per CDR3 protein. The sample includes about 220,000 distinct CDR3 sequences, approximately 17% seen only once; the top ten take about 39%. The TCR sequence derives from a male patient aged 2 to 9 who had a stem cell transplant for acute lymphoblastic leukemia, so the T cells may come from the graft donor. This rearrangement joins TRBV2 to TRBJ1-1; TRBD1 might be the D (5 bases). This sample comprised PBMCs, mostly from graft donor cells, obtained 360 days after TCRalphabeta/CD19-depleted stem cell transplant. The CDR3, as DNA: TGTGCCAATAACCCAGGGAAGCTCACTGAAGCTTTCTTT. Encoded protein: CANNPGKLTEAFF.